The sequence of this T cell receptor beta chain was determined in a study of CD8+CD57+ T cells in acquired aplastic anemia. Whole-study context: CD4+ and CD8+ cells, once sorted, gave DNA averaging about 3 ug.

The use of genomic DNA as template underpinned the TCR beta VDJ and CDR3 profiling. TCRdb re-analysed the reads in MiXCR, keeping a single row per CDR3 protein. The repertoire consists of roughly 260,000 distinct CDR3 sequences, with more than 45% occurring once and the leading ten covering about 7.8%. Patients picked for sequencing had shown CD8+CD57+ cell expansion detected by flow cytometry. This CDR3 has 15 residues. CDR1 and CDR2 (germline): SGDLS, YYNGEE. The ends were cut back, 0 bases at V and 0 bases at J, with 10 bases in the middle. The chain joins TRBV9 to TRBJ2-7, with D tentatively TRBD1 (5 bases). This clonotype was sampled from a human donor with aplastic anemia. The sequenced sample consisted of sorted CD4+, CD8+, or CD8+CD57+ T cells (not recorded which) from PBMCs. Here the CDR3 DNA reads TGTGCCAGCAGCGTAGAGGGGTTACCCTCCTACGAGCAGTACTTC. This translates into CASSVEGLPSYEQYF. The full variable domain, rest sourced from reference TRBV9 and TRBJ2-7, is DSGVTQTPKHLITATGQRVTLRCSPRSGDLSVYWYQQSLDQGLQFLIQYYNGEERAKGNILERFSAQQFPDLHSELNLSSLELGDSALYFCASSVEGLPSYEQYFGPGTRLTVT.